This TCR beta chain was recorded in a study of blood T cells in healthy people across ages. Study conclusions and caveats: Whereas aged donors had fewer naive CD4+ cells, long-lived donors had more of them and higher diversity.

This clonotype occurred a few times. Its antigen is currently unknown. The CDR3 loop spans 12 amino acids. V shed 2 bases and J shed 6 bases, with 7 bases lying between them. Primed by a sample-barcoded 5' primer and a J-beta primer mix, a second PCR proceeded for 7 to 11 cycles. TCRdb processed the 5' RACE reads anew with MiXCR; each CDR3 protein has one entry. Altogether some 920,000 distinct CDR3 sequences are present, approximately 50% being singletons, with the ten largest covering 20% to 25%. Source material: blood. V gene TRBV12-3 or TRBV12-4 combines with J gene TRBJ1-2; D gene ambiguous. This receptor was identified in a woman aged 55-70 years in good health. CDR3 DNA sequence: TGTGCCAGCAGTTTACAGGATGATGGCTACACCTTC. It specifies CASSLQDDGYTF.